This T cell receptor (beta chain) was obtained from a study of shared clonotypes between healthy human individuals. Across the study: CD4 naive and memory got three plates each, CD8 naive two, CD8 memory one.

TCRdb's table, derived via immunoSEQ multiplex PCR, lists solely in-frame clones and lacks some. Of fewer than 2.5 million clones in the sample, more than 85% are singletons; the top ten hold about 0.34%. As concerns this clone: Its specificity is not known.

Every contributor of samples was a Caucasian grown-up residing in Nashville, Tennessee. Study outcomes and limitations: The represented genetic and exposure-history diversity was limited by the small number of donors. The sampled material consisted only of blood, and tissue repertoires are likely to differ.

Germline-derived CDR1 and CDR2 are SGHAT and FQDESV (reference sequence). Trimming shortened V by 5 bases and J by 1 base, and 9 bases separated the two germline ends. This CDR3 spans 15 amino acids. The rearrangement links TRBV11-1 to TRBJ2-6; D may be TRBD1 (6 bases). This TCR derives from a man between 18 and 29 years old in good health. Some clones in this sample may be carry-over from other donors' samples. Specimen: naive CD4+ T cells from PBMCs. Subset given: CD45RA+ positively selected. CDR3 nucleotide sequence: TGTGCCAGCAGCCTACAGGGATCTGGGGCCAACGTCCTGACTTTC. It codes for CASSLQGSGANVLTF.